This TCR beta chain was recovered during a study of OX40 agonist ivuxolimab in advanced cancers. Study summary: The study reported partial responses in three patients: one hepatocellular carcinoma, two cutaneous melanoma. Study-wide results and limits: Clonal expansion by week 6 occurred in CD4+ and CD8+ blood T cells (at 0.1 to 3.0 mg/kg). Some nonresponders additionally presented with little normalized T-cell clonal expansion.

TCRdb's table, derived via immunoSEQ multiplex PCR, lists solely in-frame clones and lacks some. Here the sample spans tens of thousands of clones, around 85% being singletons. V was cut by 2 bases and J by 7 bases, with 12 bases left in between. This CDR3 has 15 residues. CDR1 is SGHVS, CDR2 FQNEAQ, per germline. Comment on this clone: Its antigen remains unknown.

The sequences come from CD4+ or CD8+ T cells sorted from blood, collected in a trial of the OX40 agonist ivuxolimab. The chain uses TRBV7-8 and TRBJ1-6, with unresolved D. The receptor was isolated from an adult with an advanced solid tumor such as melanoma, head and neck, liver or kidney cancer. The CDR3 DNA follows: TGTGCCAGCAGCTTAAAGGCCAGGTCGAATTCACCCCTCCACTTT. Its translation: CASSLKARSNSPLHF.